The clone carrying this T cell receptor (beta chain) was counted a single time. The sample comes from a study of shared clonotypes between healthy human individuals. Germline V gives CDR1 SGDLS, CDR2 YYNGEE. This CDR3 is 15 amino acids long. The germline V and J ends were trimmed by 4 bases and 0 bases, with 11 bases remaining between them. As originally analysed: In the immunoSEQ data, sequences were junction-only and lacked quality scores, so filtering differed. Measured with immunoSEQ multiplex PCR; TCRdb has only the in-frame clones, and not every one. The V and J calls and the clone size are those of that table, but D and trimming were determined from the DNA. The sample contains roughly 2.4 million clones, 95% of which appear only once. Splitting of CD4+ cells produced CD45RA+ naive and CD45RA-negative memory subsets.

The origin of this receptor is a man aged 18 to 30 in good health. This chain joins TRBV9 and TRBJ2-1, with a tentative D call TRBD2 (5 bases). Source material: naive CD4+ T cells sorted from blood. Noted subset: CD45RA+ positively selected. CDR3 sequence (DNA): TGTGCCAGCAGCTCCCAAAGCGGCTCCTACAATGAGCAGTTCTTC. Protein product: CASSSQSGSYNEQFF.